The next 19 T cell receptor beta chains were all read from a single sample in a study of T cell changes during pregnancy in multiple sclerosis. Data came from immunoSEQ multiplex PCR; TCRdb stores just in-frame clones and leaves some out. Found here are roughly 90,000 clones, 90% to 95% of them singletons; the top ten hold roughly 4%. The sample consisted of peripheral blood, taken in the first trimester of pregnancy. The receptors were gathered from a female donor with multiple sclerosis, enrolled in a pregnancy study.

The V gene is TRBV5-1, the J gene TRBJ1-1; 10 nucleotides match TRBD1. V trimming: 2 bases; J trimming: 2 bases; junction bases outside the gene matches: 3. There are 15 residues in the CDR3. The germline gives CDR1 SGHRS, CDR2 YFSETQ. Here the CDR3 reads CASSFGQGENTEAFF. Here the CDR3 DNA reads TGCGCCAGCAGCTTCGGACAGGGGGAAAACACTGAAGCTTTCTTT.

The V and J genes are TRBV29-1 and TRBJ2-5, with D perhaps matching TRBD1 (6 bases). V lost 3 bases to trimming and J lost 5 bases, with 19 bases between them. The length of the CDR3 is 15 residues. CDR1 is SQVTM and CDR2 is ANQGSEA in the germline V gene. The CDR3, as DNA: TGCAGCGTTGAGGGGATCAGGGGCCCTGGGGAGACCCAGTACTTC. Its protein is CSVEGIRGPGETQYF.

The chain employs TRBV6-5 and TRBJ1-1; 7 bases align to TRBD1. The V gene end was trimmed by 6 bases and the J gene end by 3 bases; junction bases not matched to a gene: 10. The germline gives CDR1 MNHEY, CDR2 SVGAGI. CDR3 length equals 15 residues. The CDR3 here is CASRVGQAGDTEAFF. The CDR3 nucleotides read TGTGCCAGCAGAGTCGGACAGGCCGGGGACACTGAAGCTTTCTTT.

V is TRBV11-2 and J is TRBJ1-5; no firm D call. Germline CDR1 SGHAT, CDR2 FQNNGV. The V end was cut by 0 bases, the J end by 7 bases, with 7 bases between. This CDR3 is built from 13 residues. The CDR3 sequence is CASSLDTSQPQHF. The DNA of the CDR3 is TGTGCCAGCAGCTTAGATACATCACAGCCCCAGCATTTT.

This clone was recorded only once. This CDR3 is CASSPLPLSASGGLAKNIQYF. The DNA for the CDR3 is TGTGCCAGCTCACCACTGCCACTAAGCGCTAGCGGGGGTCTAGCCAAAAACATTCAGTACTTC. This chain joins TRBV18 and TRBJ2-4, with 10 nucleotides matching TRBD2. Trimming at V came to 1 base and at J to 0 bases, leaving 15 bases not matched to a gene. CDR3 size: 21 residues. Germline values: CDR1 KGHSH, CDR2 LQKENI. The whole variable domain, filled in from reference TRBV18 and TRBJ2-4, reads NAGVMQNPRHLVRRRGQEARLRCSPMKGHSHVYWYRQLPEEGLKFMVYLQKENIIDESGMPKERFSAEFPKEGPSILRIQQVVRGDSAAYFCASSPLPLSASGGLAKNIQYFGAGTRLSVL.

In the case of this clone: Because the CDR3's place on the DNA is in doubt, the DNA is left out and the CDR3 is given as listed by TCRdb. The V and J genes are TRBV28 and TRBJ2-1; TRBD2 reflects the table's D call only, with no check against the DNA. Including both end residues, the CDR3 is 18 amino acids long. Per the germline V gene, CDR1 is MDHEN and CDR2 is SYDVKM. The chain's CDR3 is CASSSTLGRRSSYNEQFF.

Here the CDR3 reads CASSEFRQGKNTEAFF. The CDR3 DNA reads TGCGCCAGCAGTGAGTTTCGACAGGGGAAGAACACTGAAGCTTTCTTT. The rearrangement uses TRBV10-1 and TRBJ1-1; 8 bases fit TRBD1. V lost 1 base, J lost 1 base, and 5 bases stayed unmatched. This CDR3 has 16 amino acids. From germline, CDR1 is WNHNN and CDR2 SYGVQD (reference sequence).

The chain has TRBV27 and TRBJ1-4; 9 bases match TRBD1. This CDR3 has 15 residues. Unmatched junction bases numbered 5, after V lost 6 bases and J lost 3 bases. Germline V gene lookup returns CDR1 MNHEY and CDR2 SMNVEV (reference sequence). The CDR3 reads CASRIQGASNEKLFF. The DNA for the CDR3 is TGTGCCAGCAGGATACAGGGGGCATCTAATGAAAAACTGTTTTTT.

The chain joins TRBV5-1 to TRBJ2-7; D is uncertain. The V gene lost 4 bases and the J gene lost 2 bases, with 10 bases spanning the gap. The CDR3 length is 13 residues. Looked up from germline, CDR1 is SGHRS and CDR2 is YFSETQ. Here the CDR3 DNA reads TGCGCCAGCAGCAAGACAACCACCTACGAGCAGTACTTC. Translated: CASSKTTTYEQYF.

J is TRBJ2-5 and V is TRBV30; 10 bases agree with TRBD1. Looked up from germline, CDR1 is GTSNPN and CDR2 is SVGIG (reference sequence). The CDR3 has 17 residues. The trim removed 0 bases at V and 4 bases at J, leaving 11 bases unmatched. CDR3 nucleotide sequence: TGTGCCTGGAGTGTACAAAGGGCCGGGACAGGGGTAGAGACCCAGTACTTC. It yields the protein CAWSVQRAGTGVETQYF.

The chain joins TRBV5-1 to TRBJ1-2, with 10 nucleotides matching TRBD1. The J segment lost 5 bases and the V segment lost 4 bases, leaving 8 bases of the junction unmatched. Germline-derived CDR1 and CDR2 are SGHRS and YFSETQ. The CDR3 covers 15 residues. The CDR3 nucleotides read TGCGCCAGCAGCCCCCCCCGGGACAGGGGATATGGCTACACCTTC. This sequence encodes CASSPPRDRGYGYTF. Filled out from reference TRBV5-1 and TRBJ1-2, the complete variable domain reads KAGVTQTPRYLIKTRGQQVTLSCSPISGHRSVSWYQQTPGQGLQFLFEYFSETQRNKGNFPGRFSGRQFSNSRSEMNVSTLELGDSALYLCASSPPRDRGYGYTFGSGTRLTVV.

V is TRBV27 and J is TRBJ2-5; 11 positions match TRBD2. Germline values: CDR1 MNHEY, CDR2 SMNVEV (reference sequence). Trimming removed 7 bases from V and 5 bases from J; junction bases left unmatched: 9. The CDR3 totals 15 residues. CDR3 nucleotides: TGTGCCAGCACCTCACCGACTAGCGGGGATGAGACCCAGTACTTC. Residues: CASTSPTSGDETQYF.

The V gene is TRBV21-1, the J gene TRBJ1-2; no check of the table's D call, TRBD1, against the DNA was made. TRBV21-1 is a pseudogene segment. The CDR3 covers 13 residues. The CDR3 nucleotides are TGTGCCAGCAACAAATCAGGGCCCTATGGCTACACCTTC. Translation gives CASNKSGPYGYTF.

The chain recombines TRBV18 with TRBJ2-1; TRBD1 is a possible D gene (6 bases). Germline V gene data show CDR1 as KGHSH and CDR2 as LQKENI. This CDR3 spans 14 amino acids. Trimming removed 1 base at V and 5 bases at J, with 9 bases between. CDR3 in amino acids: CASSPLGANNEQFF. As DNA, the CDR3 is TGTGCCAGCTCACCACTGGGGGCTAACAATGAGCAGTTCTTC.

The chain is built from TRBV19 and TRBJ1-4; TRBD1 might be the D (6 bases). In germline, CDR1 is LNHDA, CDR2 SQIVND (reference sequence). Between the trimmed V and J ends, which lost 5 bases and 8 bases, there was a span of 9 bases. CDR3 length equals 12 residues. In DNA, the CDR3 is TGTGCCAGTAGTTATGGGGGCGAAAAACTGTTTTTT. It is translated as CASSYGGEKLFF.

The chain carries TRBV4-1 and TRBJ1-2; 7 bases map to TRBD1. Germline lookup yields CDR1 MGHRA and CDR2 YSYEKL. The CDR3 is made up of 18 amino acids. V dropped 4 bases and J dropped 4; count of bases not matched to a gene: 18. CDR3 sequence: CASSPQGVAARGGYGYTF. The CDR3 DNA reads TGCGCCAGCAGCCCCCAGGGGGTTGCCGCCCGGGGGGGCTATGGCTACACCTTC.

The V and J genes are TRBV9 and TRBJ1-1; TRBD1 aligns across 10 bases. This CDR3 comprises 14 residues. V lost 4 bases, J lost 4 bases, and 4 bases stayed unmatched. Looked up from germline, CDR1 is SGDLS and CDR2 is YYNGEE. The CDR3 bases are TGTGCCAGCAGCTTAGGACAGGGGGGCACTGAAGCTTTCTTT. Translated: CASSLGQGGTEAFF.

The V gene is TRBV27, the J gene TRBJ2-3, with D possibly matching TRBD2 (6 bases). The CDR3 sequence is 13 residues long. The ends were cut back, 3 bases at V and 6 bases at J, with 10 bases in the middle. CDR1 and CDR2 (germline): MNHEY, SMNVEV (reference sequence). CDR3 bases: TGTGCCAGCAGTTTTTCGGGACTTGATACGCAGTATTTT. Translated, it gives CASSFSGLDTQYF.

This sequence joins TRBV4-1 and TRBJ2-6, with 10 bases fitting TRBD2. V was pared by 0 bases and J by 12 bases, with 8 bases of the junction left unmatched. The CDR3 runs to 16 residues. CDR1 and CDR2 from the germline V gene are MGHRA and YSYEKL. The CDR3 spells CASSQDPSSGGAVLTF. DNA of the CDR3: TGCGCCAGCAGCCAAGACCCCTCGAGCGGGGGGGCCGTCCTGACTTTC.